The clone carrying this T cell receptor (beta chain) was seen just once. Its target is not known. Memory CD4+ T cells were sorted as CD4+CD45RO+CD25- cells. This CDR3 region has 15 residues. Per the germline V gene, CDR1 is SGHRS and CDR2 is YFSETQ. V lost 0 bases and J lost 1, with 10 bases in between. Study-wide results and caveats: Tumor memory CD4+ T cell TCR gene usage clustered with blood and lymph node memory CD4+ cells and lymph node naive CD4+ cells.

MiXCR was run by TCRdb on the 5' RACE reads, yielding one entry per CDR3 protein. The sample records tens of thousands of distinct CDR3 sequences, 25% to 30% being singletons. The source material was tumor-infiltrating memory CD4+ T cells sorted from the breast tumor. Subset: memory CD4+ T cells, CD4+CD45RO+CD25-. This sequence joins TRBV5-1 and TRBJ1-1; D call uncertain. This clonotype was obtained from a female donor with breast cancer. CDR3 region: CASSLVGGRNTEAFF. The CDR3 DNA follows: TGCGCCAGCAGCTTGGTGGGCGGCAGGAACACTGAAGCTTTCTTT.